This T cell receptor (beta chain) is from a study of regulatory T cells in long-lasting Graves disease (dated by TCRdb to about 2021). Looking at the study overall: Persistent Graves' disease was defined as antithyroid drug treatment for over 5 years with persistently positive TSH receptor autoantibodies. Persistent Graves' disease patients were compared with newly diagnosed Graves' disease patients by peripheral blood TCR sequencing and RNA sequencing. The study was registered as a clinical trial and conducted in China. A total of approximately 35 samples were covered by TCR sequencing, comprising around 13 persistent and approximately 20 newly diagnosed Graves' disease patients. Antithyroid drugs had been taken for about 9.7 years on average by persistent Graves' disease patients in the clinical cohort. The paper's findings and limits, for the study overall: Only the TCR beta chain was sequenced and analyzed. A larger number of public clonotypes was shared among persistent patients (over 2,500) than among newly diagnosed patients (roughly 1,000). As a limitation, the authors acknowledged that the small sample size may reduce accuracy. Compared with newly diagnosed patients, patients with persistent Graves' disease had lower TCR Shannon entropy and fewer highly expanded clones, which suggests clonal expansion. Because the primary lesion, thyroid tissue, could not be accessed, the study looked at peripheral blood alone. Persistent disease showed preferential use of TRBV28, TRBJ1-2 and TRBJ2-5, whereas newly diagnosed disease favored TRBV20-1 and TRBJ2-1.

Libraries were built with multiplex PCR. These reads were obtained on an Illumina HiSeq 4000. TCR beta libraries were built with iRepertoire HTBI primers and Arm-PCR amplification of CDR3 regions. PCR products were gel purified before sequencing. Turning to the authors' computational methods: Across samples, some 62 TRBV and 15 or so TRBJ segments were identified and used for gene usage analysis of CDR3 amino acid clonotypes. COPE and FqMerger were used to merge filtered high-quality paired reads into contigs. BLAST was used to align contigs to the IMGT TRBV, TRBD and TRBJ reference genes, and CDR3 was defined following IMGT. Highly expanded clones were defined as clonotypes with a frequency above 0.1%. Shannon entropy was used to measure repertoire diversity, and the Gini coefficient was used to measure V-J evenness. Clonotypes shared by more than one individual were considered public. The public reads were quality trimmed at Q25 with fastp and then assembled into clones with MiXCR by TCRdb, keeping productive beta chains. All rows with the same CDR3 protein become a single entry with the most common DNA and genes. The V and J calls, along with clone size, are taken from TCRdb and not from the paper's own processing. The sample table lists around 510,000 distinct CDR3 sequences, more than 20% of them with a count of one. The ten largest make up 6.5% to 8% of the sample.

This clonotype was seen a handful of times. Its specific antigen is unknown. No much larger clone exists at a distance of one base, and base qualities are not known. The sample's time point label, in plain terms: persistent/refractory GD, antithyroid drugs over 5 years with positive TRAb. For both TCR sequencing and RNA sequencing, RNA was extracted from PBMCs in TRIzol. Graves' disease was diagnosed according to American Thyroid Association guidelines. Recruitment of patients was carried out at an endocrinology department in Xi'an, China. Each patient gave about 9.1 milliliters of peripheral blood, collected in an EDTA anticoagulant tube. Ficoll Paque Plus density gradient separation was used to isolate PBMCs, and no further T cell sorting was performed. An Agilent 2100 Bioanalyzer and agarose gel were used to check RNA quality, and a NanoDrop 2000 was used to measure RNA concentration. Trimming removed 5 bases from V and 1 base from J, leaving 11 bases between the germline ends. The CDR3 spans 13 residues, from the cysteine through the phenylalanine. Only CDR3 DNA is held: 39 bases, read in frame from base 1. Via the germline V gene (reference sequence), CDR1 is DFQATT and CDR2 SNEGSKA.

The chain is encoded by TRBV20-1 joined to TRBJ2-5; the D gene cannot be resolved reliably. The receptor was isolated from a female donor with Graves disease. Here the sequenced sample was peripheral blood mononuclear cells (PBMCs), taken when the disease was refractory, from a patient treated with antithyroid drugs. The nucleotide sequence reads TGCAGTGCTTTGGCGGAATCCCAAGAGACCCAGTACTTC. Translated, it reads CSALAESQETQYF.